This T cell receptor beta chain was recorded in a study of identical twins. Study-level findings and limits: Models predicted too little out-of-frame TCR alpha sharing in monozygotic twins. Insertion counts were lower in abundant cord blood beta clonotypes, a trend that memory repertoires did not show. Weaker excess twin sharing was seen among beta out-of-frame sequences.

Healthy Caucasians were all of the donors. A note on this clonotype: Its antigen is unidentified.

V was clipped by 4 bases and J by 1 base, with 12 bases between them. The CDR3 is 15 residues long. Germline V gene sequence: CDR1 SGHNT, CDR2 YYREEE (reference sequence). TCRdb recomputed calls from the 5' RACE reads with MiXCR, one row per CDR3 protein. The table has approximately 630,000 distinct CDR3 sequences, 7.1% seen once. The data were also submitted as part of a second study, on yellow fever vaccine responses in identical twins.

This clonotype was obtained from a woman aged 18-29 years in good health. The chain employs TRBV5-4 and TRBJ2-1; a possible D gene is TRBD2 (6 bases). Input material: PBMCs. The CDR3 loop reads CASSGVAVSYNEQFF. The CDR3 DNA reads TGTGCCAGCAGCGGGGTAGCGGTATCCTACAATGAGCAGTTCTTC.